This T cell receptor beta chain is from a study of OX40 agonist ivuxolimab in advanced cancers. Study-wide context: The study gave patients intravenous ivuxolimab at 0.01 to 10 mg/kg every 2 weeks. Partial responses were seen in three patients, one with hepatocellular carcinoma and two with cutaneous melanoma.

CDR3 length equals 14 residues. V dropped 0 bases and J dropped 3 bases, with 7 bases sitting between them. The germline V gene has CDR1 SGHRS and CDR2 YFSETQ. Only in-frame clones appear in the TCRdb table, and some are missing; sequencing was by immunoSEQ multiplex PCR. The sample lists tens of thousands of clones; over 75% were seen once. The genes are TRBV5-1 and TRBJ1-3; no definite D call. The sample was CD4+ or CD8+ T cells sorted from blood, taken in a trial of the OX40 agonist ivuxolimab. The sequence was collected from an adult with an advanced solid tumor such as melanoma, head and neck, liver or kidney cancer. This chain's CDR3 is CASSLDGVGNTIYF. Here the CDR3 DNA reads TGCGCCAGCAGCTTGGATGGGGTTGGAAACACCATATATTTT.